This T cell receptor beta chain was obtained from a study of T cells in Graves' hyperthyroidism and ophthalmopathy. There were TCR beta CDR3 regions amplified from RNA transcripts. The TCR CDR3 was amplified in a first-round RT-PCR using the HTBI primer set. TCRdb re-analysed the multiplex PCR reads in MiXCR, keeping a single row per CDR3 protein. The table has hundreds of thousands of distinct CDR3 sequences, 15% to 17% seen once. Fresh peripheral blood, 7.5 to 10 ml, yielded the PBMCs. A few counts support this clonotype. This clonotype was sampled from a woman between 18 and 29 years old with Graves' hyperthyroidism. Sequences were obtained from blood.

CDR3 sequence: CASSLGGGGITEAFF. For the CDR3, the DNA is TGTGCCAGCAGCTTGGGGGGGGGCGGGATCACTGAAGCTTTCTTT. This chain uses TRBV7-9 with TRBJ1-1; tentative D call: TRBD1 (6 bases). The germline V gene encodes CDR1 SEHNR and CDR2 FQNEAQ (reference sequence). The CDR3 is 15 amino acids. V was pared by 3 bases and J by 4 bases, with 15 bases between.